What follows is one T cell receptor beta chain and its context. The data were taken from a study of blood T cell repertoires in COVID-19. On the study more broadly: Samples came from the United States, Italy and Spain, spanning acute and convalescent COVID-19.

Adults between about 18 and 89 years of age took part from more than 20 US areas. Cohort 3 donors were reported recovered after two negative PCRs, clearance, or symptom resolution. Original analysis: Estimated nucleated cell counts came from reference gene primer amplification. Data came from immunoSEQ multiplex PCR; TCRdb stores just in-frame clones and leaves some out. V and J calls and clone size are copied from that table; D and trimming were computed from the DNA. The sample shows some 290,000 clones, about nine tenths of them seen only once. Trimming shortened V by 6 bases and J by 4 bases, and 15 bases separated the two germline ends. The CDR3 runs 14 residues. From germline, CDR1 is KGHSH and CDR2 LQKENI.

The material sequenced was PBMCs or T cells enriched from blood (not recorded which). The TCR was taken from a woman in her twenties or thirties who had recovered from COVID-19. This chain joins TRBV18 and TRBJ1-1; perhaps TRBD1 as D (5 bases). The CDR3 loop reads CASSPYLGRTEAFF. As DNA, the CDR3 is TGTGCCAGCTCCCCGTACCTGGGGCGCACTGAAGCTTTCTTT. Variable domain in full (rest from reference TRBV18 and TRBJ1-1): NAGVMQNPRHLVRRRGQEARLRCSPMKGHSHVYWYRQLPEEGLKFMVYLQKENIIDESGMPKERFSAEFPKEGPSILRIQQVVRGDSAAYFCASSPYLGRTEAFFGQGTRLTVV.